One and the same sample provided the 17 T cell receptor beta chains below, sequenced in a study of cytomegalovirus exposure and HLA in healthy donors. Vbeta (60) and Jbeta (13) primers were used in the PCR. TCRdb keeps only in-frame clones here, not all; method: immunoSEQ multiplex PCR. This table has about 150,000 clones, over 65% appearing once. Sample: PBMCs. These receptors came from a man younger than 40 in good health and CMV-seronegative.

The chain combines TRBV4-2 with TRBJ1-4, with D possibly matching TRBD1 (5 bases). V lost 0 bases and J lost 8, with 7 bases in between. This CDR3 has 13 amino acids. CDR1 and CDR2 (germline): LGHNA, YNFKEQ. CDR3 sequence: CASSQEGGEKLFF. As DNA, the CDR3 is TGTGCCAGCAGCCAAGAGGGGGGGGAAAAACTGTTTTTT.

J is TRBJ2-5 and V is TRBV27, with TRBD1 matching over 9 bases. The J call may be faulty, since TRBJ2-7 better matches the DNA end. Germline V gene sequence: CDR1 MNHEY, CDR2 SMNVEV (reference sequence). The CDR3 loop spans 13 amino acids. The DNA for the CDR3 is TGTGCCAGCAGCGGACAGGGGAACTACGAGCAGTACTTC. It encodes CASSGQGNYEQYF.

The rearrangement uses TRBV5-1 and TRBJ2-1, with 12 positions matching TRBD2. The ends lost 0 bases at V and 3 bases at J; junction bases unmatched: 10. This CDR3 contains 19 residues. CDR1 is SGHRS and CDR2 is YFSETQ in the germline V gene. CDR3 nucleotides: TGCGCCAGCAGCTTGGTTGGCCTAGCGGGGGGGGTTCACTACAATGAGCAGTTCTTC. This gives the protein CASSLVGLAGGVHYNEQFF.

The CDR3 spells CASSGERGLTYEQYF. CDR3 DNA sequence: TGTGCCAGCAGTGGTGAGCGGGGGCTAACCTACGAGCAGTACTTC. The gene calls are TRBV2 and TRBJ2-7; 8 positions match TRBD2. This CDR3 has 15 residues. CDR1 and CDR2 (germline): SNHLY, FYNNEI. V lost 4 bases, J lost 2 bases, and 7 bases stayed unmatched.

The genes are TRBV5-5 and TRBJ2-3; TRBD2 might be the D (6 bases). V was pared by 3 bases and J by 0 bases, with 11 bases between. CDR1 and CDR2 (germline): SGHKS, YYEKEE (reference sequence). This CDR3 spans 15 amino acids. The CDR3 protein is CASSSAGGSTDTQYF. In DNA form, the CDR3 reads TGTGCCAGCAGCTCGGCCGGAGGGAGCACAGATACGCAGTATTTT.

This clone was observed a few times. V gene TRBV5-6 combines with J gene TRBJ2-7; D might be TRBD1 (6 bases). From germline, CDR1 is SGHDT and CDR2 YYEEEE. The CDR3 is made up of 14 amino acids. Trimming took 1 base from V and 4 from J, leaving 12 bases between them. The CDR3 sequence: CASSLQGQMYEQYF. The DNA of the CDR3 is TGTGCCAGCAGCTTGCAGGGACAAATGTACGAGCAGTACTTC.

The CDR3 region has the DNA TGTGCCACGACCACAGGGGGCGTCGGGGCCAACGTCCTGACTTTC. Its translation is CATTTGGVGANVLTF. The chain employs TRBV15 and TRBJ2-6; 9 bases map to TRBD1. From germline, CDR1 is LNHNV and CDR2 YYDKDF (reference sequence). V was pared by 9 bases and J by 4 bases, with 7 bases of the junction left unmatched. This CDR3 spans 15 amino acids.

This clone has a handful of counts. This sequence joins TRBV7-8 and TRBJ1-6, with TRBD1 matching 8 bases. The V segment lost 5 bases and the J segment 4 bases; nucleotides outside the gene matches: 4. This CDR3 has 15 amino acids. Germline V gene lookup returns CDR1 SGHVS and CDR2 FQNEAQ. Written as DNA, the CDR3 is TGTGCCAGCAGCCGGACAGGGTATTATAATTCACCCCTCCACTTT. It codes for CASSRTGYYNSPLHF. The full variable domain, rest sourced from reference TRBV7-8 and TRBJ1-6, is GAGVSQSPRYKVAKRGQDVALRCDPISGHVSLFWYQQALGQGPEFLTYFQNEAQLDKSGLPSDRFFAERPEGSVSTLKIQRTQQEDSAVYLCASSRTGYYNSPLHFGNGTRLTVT.

This chain joins TRBV5-1 and TRBJ1-1; a possible D gene is TRBD1 (6 bases). This CDR3 is built from 14 residues. The V gene lost 4 bases and the J gene lost 1 base, with 11 bases spanning the gap. Germline values: CDR1 SGHRS, CDR2 YFSETQ. The chain's CDR3 is CASSAQTGNTEAFF. CDR3 DNA sequence: TGCGCCAGCAGCGCTCAGACAGGGAACACTGAAGCTTTCTTT.

The chain carries TRBV7-6 and TRBJ2-3; 11 bases line up with TRBD2. Germline V gene lookup returns CDR1 SGHVS and CDR2 FNYEAQ. The CDR3 runs to 17 residues. V was clipped by 1 base and J by 2 bases; unmatched bases: 5. CDR3 loop: CASSLEDSGGDTDTQYF. In DNA, the CDR3 is TGTGCCAGCAGCTTAGAAGATAGCGGGGGGGACACAGATACGCAGTATTTT.

The chain has TRBV6-6 and TRBJ1-5; D is unresolved. V lost 7 bases and J lost 2, with 9 bases in between. The CDR3 contains 13 residues. Germline V gene sequence: CDR1 MNHNY, CDR2 SVGAGI (reference sequence). CDR3 loop: CASTRGGNQPQHF. The CDR3 region has the DNA TGTGCCAGCACGCGTGGTGGCAATCAGCCCCAGCATTTT.

This chain connects TRBV7-2 to TRBJ2-2; D ambiguous. The CDR3 sequence is 12 residues long. V lost 3 bases to trimming and J lost 4 bases, with 3 bases between them. The germline V gene encodes CDR1 SGHTA and CDR2 FQGNSA. CDR3 bases: TGTGCCAGCAGCTTCCTCACCGGGGAGCTGTTTTTT. Amino acids: CASSFLTGELFF.

V is TRBV5-1 and J is TRBJ1-1, with D possibly matching TRBD1 (5 bases). This CDR3 contains 14 residues. Germline values: CDR1 SGHRS, CDR2 YFSETQ. V was shortened by 0 bases and J by 5 bases, with 11 bases between the two germline ends. CDR3 coding DNA: TGCGCCAGCAGCTTGGAGGTGGGGCTGACTGAAGCTTTCTTT. As protein: CASSLEVGLTEAFF.

This clone was recorded only once. CDR3 loop: CASSFQGSQPQHF. The CDR3 DNA is TGTGCCAGCAGTTTCCAGGGCAGTCAGCCCCAGCATTTT. The genes are TRBV28 and TRBJ1-5; TRBD1 is a possible D gene (5 bases). Per the germline V gene, CDR1 is MDHEN and CDR2 is SYDVKM. The V gene lost 3 bases and the J gene lost 6 bases, with 9 bases spanning the gap. The length of the CDR3 is 13 residues.

The rearrangement links TRBV6-7 to TRBJ2-5; 7 bases match TRBD2. TRBV6-7 is an ORF; its function is uncertain. CDR3 length equals 16 residues. The ends lost 10 bases at V and 4 bases at J; junction bases unmatched: 18. Here the CDR3 reads CATTPLGRVERETQYF. The CDR3 DNA reads TGTGCCACCACACCTCTGGGGAGGGTGGAGAGAGAGACCCAGTACTTC.

The chain carries TRBV27 and TRBJ2-1, with 9 bases that match TRBD2. Germline trimming cut 2 bases from V and 5 bases from J; bases unmatched to any gene: 7. The length of the CDR3 is 16 residues. From germline, CDR1 is MNHEY and CDR2 SMNVEV (reference sequence). The CDR3 region is CASSLDGGGDHNEQFF. The CDR3 DNA follows: TGTGCCAGCAGTTTAGACGGCGGGGGGGACCACAATGAGCAGTTCTTC.

V and J are TRBV6-5 and TRBJ2-7; maybe TRBD2 (8 bases). CDR3 length: 15 amino acids. The germline V gene has CDR1 MNHEY and CDR2 SVGAGI. Between the trimmed V and J ends, which lost 7 bases and 3 bases, there was a span of 19 bases. The CDR3 nucleotides are TGTGCCAGCAAGGGGGCGGGGGGAGGACTCTACGAGCAGTACTTC. Amino acids: CASKGAGGGLYEQYF.